These 20 T cell receptor beta chains were all obtained from the same sample, sequenced in a study of blood T cell repertoires in COVID-19. Here immunoSEQ multiplex PCR was the method, and the copy in TCRdb shows in-frame clones only, minus some. The table has about 140,000 clones, approximately 81% seen once. The sequencing sample was made of PBMCs or T cells enriched from blood (not recorded which). The receptors here all came from a man in his forties with acute COVID-19.

This chain links TRBV6-5 with TRBJ2-2; D remains ambiguous. Germline values: CDR1 MNHEY, CDR2 SVGAGI. The V gene lost 3 bases and the J gene lost 2 bases, with 4 bases spanning the gap. The CDR3 has 13 residues. In DNA, the CDR3 is TGTGCCAGCAGTTATATAAACACCGGGGAGCTGTTTTTT. It translates to CASSYINTGELFF.

The V and J genes are TRBV6-5 and TRBJ2-1, with TRBD2 identical over 10 bases. V was pared by 7 bases and J by 7 bases, with 4 bases of the junction left unmatched. CDR1 is MNHEY, CDR2 SVGAGI, per germline. This CDR3 spans 13 amino acids. The CDR3 reads CASKIAGGNEQFF. CDR3 nucleotides: TGTGCCAGCAAGATAGCGGGGGGTAATGAGCAGTTCTTC.

The chain has TRBV9 and TRBJ1-1, with D tentatively TRBD1 (6 bases). CDR3 length: 14 residues. The germline V and J ends were trimmed by 0 bases and 2 bases, with 8 bases remaining between them. Germline assignment: CDR1 SGDLS and CDR2 YYNGEE. CDR3 sequence: CASSVARGNTEAFF. CDR3 sequence (DNA): TGTGCCAGCAGCGTAGCCAGGGGTAACACTGAAGCTTTCTTT.

Written as DNA, the CDR3 is TGTGCCAGCTCTTCCCCCGGGGACAGGGGGAACGAGCAGTACTTC. It codes for CASSSPGDRGNEQYF. The rearrangement links TRBV18 to TRBJ2-7; 11 bases are a match to TRBD1. Germline CDR1 is KGHSH and CDR2 is LQKENI. Unmatched junction bases numbered 9, after V lost 6 bases and J lost 5 bases. The CDR3 loop spans 15 amino acids.

This clone turned up a few times. J is TRBJ1-1 and V is TRBV9, with 7 bases fitting TRBD1. The CDR3 runs to 16 residues. Germline trimming cut 2 bases from V and 1 base from J; bases unmatched to any gene: 8. Germline loops: CDR1 SGDLS, CDR2 YYNGEE. The CDR3 here is CASSVERGHQNTEAFF. The CDR3 bases are TGTGCCAGCAGCGTTGAGAGGGGGCACCAGAACACTGAAGCTTTCTTT.

The chain joins TRBV7-9 to TRBJ2-5; D not certain. This CDR3 is built from 14 residues. Germline CDR1 is SEHNR and CDR2 is FQNEAQ (reference sequence). The V end was cut by 1 base, the J end by 5 bases, with 11 bases between. The CDR3 DNA reads TGTGCCAGCAGCTTAGGATCTCGGTTGGAGACCCAGTACTTC. It specifies CASSLGSRLETQYF.

This clone came up once. The rearrangement links TRBV6-2 or TRBV6-3 to TRBJ2-7; 9 nucleotides match TRBD1. Germline loops: CDR1 MNHEY, CDR2 SVGEGT. The CDR3 loop spans 20 amino acids. V lost 3 bases, J lost 3 bases, and 21 bases stayed unmatched. The CDR3 loop reads CASSYPLGPGQGGLIYEQYF. DNA for the CDR3: TGTGCCAGCAGTTATCCCTTAGGCCCGGGACAGGGAGGACTAATCTACGAGCAGTACTTC.

The rearrangement joins TRBV9 to TRBJ2-5; 7 bases align to TRBD2. The germline V gene encodes CDR1 SGDLS and CDR2 YYNGEE. The CDR3 totals 15 residues. V dropped 0 bases and J dropped 5; count of bases not matched to a gene: 7. CDR3 loop: CASSVDQSRGETQYF. CDR3 bases: TGTGCCAGCAGCGTAGATCAGTCGCGGGGGGAGACCCAGTACTTC.

The rearrangement joins TRBV28 to TRBJ2-2, with D perhaps TRBD1 (6 bases). V was trimmed by 3 bases and J by 0 bases, leaving 11 bases between them. Germline CDR1 is MDHEN and CDR2 is SYDVKM. The CDR3 has 16 residues. As DNA, the CDR3 is TGTGCCAGCAGTTTTCTTGGGACATCGAACACCGGGGAGCTGTTTTTT. Translated, it gives CASSFLGTSNTGELFF.

J is TRBJ2-3 and V is TRBV7-2; 7 bases line up with TRBD2. V shed 2 bases and J 1 base; nucleotides not matched to a gene: 6. The CDR3 runs to 16 residues. Germline lookup yields CDR1 SGHTA and CDR2 FQGNSA. CDR3 DNA: TGTGCCAGCAGCTTATCGGGGGGAACGGGCACAGATACGCAGTATTTT. Translating gives CASSLSGGTGTDTQYF. The variable domain in full, completed from reference TRBV7-2 and TRBJ2-3, reads GAGVSQSPSNKVTEKGKDVELRCDPISGHTALYWYRQSLGQGLEFLIYFQGNSAPDKSGLPSDRFSAERTGGSVSTLTIQRTQQEDSAVYLCASSLSGGTGTDTQYFGPGTRLTVL.

The CDR3 DNA follows: TGTGCCAGCAGTGTGGGGACTAGCGCAGAGACCCAGTACTTC. Translation: CASSVGTSAETQYF. V usage is TRBV2 and J usage is TRBJ2-5; 10 bases are shared with TRBD2. The CDR3 loop spans 14 amino acids. CDR1 is SNHLY, CDR2 FYNNEI, per germline. The J segment lost 4 bases and the V segment lost 4 bases, leaving 3 bases of the junction unmatched.

This clone was seen only once. The J gene is TRBJ2-2, the V gene TRBV2; 7 bases fit TRBD2. The CDR3 has 15 amino acids. Losses at the gene ends were 5 bases for V and 3 bases for J; bases not matched to a gene: 6. Germline V lookup: CDR1 SNHLY, CDR2 FYNNEI. The CDR3 DNA reads as TGTGCCAGCAGTCGGGGCGGGAGTTACACCGGGGAGCTGTTTTTT. Its translation: CASSRGGSYTGELFF.

V and J are TRBV27 and TRBJ1-1; TRBD1 agrees at 9 bases. Looked up from germline, CDR1 is MNHEY and CDR2 is SMNVEV (reference sequence). This CDR3 region has 14 residues. The V gene end was trimmed by 1 base and the J gene end by 5 bases; junction bases not matched to a gene: 2. The CDR3 region has the DNA TGTGCCAGCAGTTTATGGACAGGGGTGACTGAAGCTTTCTTT. Encoded protein: CASSLWTGVTEAFF.

The chain has TRBV15 and TRBJ2-1, with 9 positions matching TRBD1. V lost 6 bases, J lost 3 bases, and 6 bases stayed unmatched. The V gene's germline CDR1 is LNHNV and CDR2 YYDKDF (reference sequence). The CDR3 is 15 amino acids. Here the CDR3 DNA reads TGTGCCACCAGATCGGTGGGACAGGGCTACAATGAGCAGTTCTTC. As protein: CATRSVGQGYNEQFF.

CDR3 sequence (DNA): TGCGCCAGCAGCTGGGGAGCCGCCCGAGGTGAGCAGTTCTTC. Its translation: CASSWGAARGEQFF. The V and J genes are TRBV4-1 and TRBJ2-1; weak D call: TRBD2 (5 bases). Trimming removed 5 bases at V and 9 bases at J, with 17 bases between. The CDR3 runs 14 residues. CDR1 and CDR2 from the germline V gene are MGHRA and YSYEKL.

V is TRBV9 and J is TRBJ2-7; 10 bases agree with TRBD2. The CDR3 totals 14 residues. Germline-derived CDR1 and CDR2 are SGDLS and YYNGEE. Trimming removed 4 bases from V and 3 bases from J; junction bases left unmatched: 4. The CDR3 sequence: CASSLGLADYEQYF. In nucleotides, the CDR3 is TGTGCCAGCAGCCTAGGACTAGCGGACTACGAGCAGTACTTC.

J is TRBJ2-7 and V is TRBV7-2; 7 nucleotides align to TRBD2. Germline V CDR1 and CDR2: SGHTA, FQGNSA. V shed 5 bases, J shed 0 bases, and the junction held 4 bases outside the gene matches. CDR3 length: 14 amino acids. The CDR3 region has the DNA TGTGCCAGCAGCCGGGACTATAGCTCCTACGAGCAGTACTTC. It yields the protein CASSRDYSSYEQYF.

The chain employs TRBV5-5 and TRBJ2-7, with D maybe TRBD2 (6 bases). The CDR3 consists of 15 residues. CDR1 and CDR2 from the germline V gene are SGHKS and YYEKEE (reference sequence). V was pared by 4 bases and J by 3 bases, with 17 bases between. In DNA form, the CDR3 reads TGTGCCAGCAGCCCATCCAGCGGGTGGGACTACGAGCAGTACTTC. Translating it yields CASSPSSGWDYEQYF.

The J gene is TRBJ1-1, the V gene TRBV27; D gene unclear. This CDR3 is 13 amino acids long. Germline CDR1 is MNHEY and CDR2 is SMNVEV (reference sequence). Trimming stripped 6 bases from V and 0 bases from J, with 8 bases between. This chain's CDR3 is CASRATVNTEAFF. For the CDR3, the DNA is TGTGCCAGCAGAGCTACGGTGAACACTGAAGCTTTCTTT.

The chain uses TRBV28 and TRBJ1-1; no reliable D call. V shed 6 bases and J shed 5 bases, with 19 bases lying between them. Germline CDR1 and CDR2: MDHEN and SYDVKM. This CDR3 contains 15 residues. The CDR3 here is CASSVLEGVWTEAFF. CDR3 DNA: TGTGCCAGCAGCGTGTTGGAGGGCGTGTGGACTGAAGCTTTCTTT.